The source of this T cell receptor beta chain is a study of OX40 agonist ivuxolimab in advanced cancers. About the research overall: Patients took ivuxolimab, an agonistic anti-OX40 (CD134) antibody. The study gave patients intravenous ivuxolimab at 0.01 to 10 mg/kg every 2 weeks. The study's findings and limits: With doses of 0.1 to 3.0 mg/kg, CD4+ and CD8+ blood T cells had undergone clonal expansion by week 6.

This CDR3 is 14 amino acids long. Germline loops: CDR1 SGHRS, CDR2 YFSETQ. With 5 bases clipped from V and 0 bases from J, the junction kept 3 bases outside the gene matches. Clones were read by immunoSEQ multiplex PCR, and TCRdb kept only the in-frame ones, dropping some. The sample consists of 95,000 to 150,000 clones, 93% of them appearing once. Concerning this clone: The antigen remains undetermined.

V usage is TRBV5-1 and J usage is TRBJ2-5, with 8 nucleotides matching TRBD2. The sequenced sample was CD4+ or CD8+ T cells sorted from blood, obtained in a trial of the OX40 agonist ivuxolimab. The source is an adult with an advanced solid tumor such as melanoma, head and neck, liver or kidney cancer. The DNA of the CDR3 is TGCGCCAGCAGTAGCGGGGTTTACCAAGAGACCCAGTACTTC. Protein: CASSSGVYQETQYF.